These 16 T cell receptor beta chains were sequenced from one sample in a study of human T cells and chemical hapten exposure. TCRdb ran MiXCR on the RACE reads and lists one entry per CDR3 protein. This sample has about 96,000 distinct CDR3 sequences, with over 7.5% found just once. The time point here: patch test 2, 6 weeks after DPC sensitization. Treatment given: therapeutic diphenylcyclopropenone sensitization with weekly scalp DPC. The source was whole blood, collected in connection with sensitization to the hapten diphenylcyclopropenone (DPC). These receptors were obtained from a woman in her forties with alopecia areata. Some clones in this sample may be carry-over from other donors' samples.

This clonotype has a count of ten or more. CDR3 nucleotide sequence: TGCAGTGCTTATGGGACAGGGAAGGGACAAGCTTTCTTT. The encoded protein is CSAYGTGKGQAFF. The V and J genes are TRBV20-1 and TRBJ1-1, with 9 bases matching TRBD1. Germline V gene lookup returns CDR1 DFQATT and CDR2 SNEGSKA (reference sequence). V trimming: 5 bases; J trimming: 9 bases; junction bases outside the gene matches: 10. This CDR3 comprises 13 residues.

This clonotype was counted a few times. This chain links TRBV27 with TRBJ2-3; a weak D match, TRBD2 (6 bases). The germline V and J ends were trimmed by 6 bases and 3 bases, with 16 bases remaining between them. The CDR3 runs to 15 residues. Germline-derived CDR1 and CDR2 are MNHEY and SMNVEV (reference sequence). The CDR3, as DNA: TGTGCCAGCAGCCGTGTAGCGGAACCTACAGATACGCAGTATTTT. This codes for CASSRVAEPTDTQYF.

This clonotype has ten or more counts. The genes are TRBV2 and TRBJ2-2, with no clear D. Trimming stripped 3 bases from V and 6 bases from J, with 14 bases between. Germline-derived CDR1 and CDR2 are SNHLY and FYNNEI. The CDR3 has 15 amino acids. The DNA for the CDR3 is TGTGCCAGCAGTGAGATACCGTTCCCCCCCGGGGAGCTGTTTTTT. Its translation is CASSEIPFPPGELFF.

The sample holds many counts of this clonotype. The chain uses TRBV4-3 and TRBJ1-2; 7 bases line up with TRBD1. The CDR3 is 15 residues long. Germline V lookup: CDR1 LGHNA, CDR2 YSLEER. V was pared by 1 base and J by 6 bases, with 8 bases of the junction left unmatched. CDR3 sequence reads: CASSQGLGQRDGYTF. DNA of the CDR3: TGCGCCAGCAGCCAAGGACTGGGACAGAGGGATGGCTACACCTTC.

The chain joins TRBV20-1 to TRBJ1-1, with D unclear. This CDR3 contains 16 residues. V was shortened by 1 base and J by 4 bases, with 19 bases between the two germline ends. CDR1 DFQATT and CDR2 SNEGSKA come from the germline V gene (reference sequence). CDR3 nucleotide sequence: TGCAGTGCTAGAGTCGGCCCAGCGGGTAGGGCCACTGAAGCTTTCTTT. Protein product: CSARVGPAGRATEAFF.

This chain links TRBV19 with TRBJ2-7, with D perhaps TRBD2 (6 bases). The CDR3 covers 13 residues. Trimming took off 3 bases at V and 5 bases at J, with 11 bases between the two ends. The germline gives CDR1 LNHDA, CDR2 SQIVND (reference sequence). CDR3 DNA sequence: TGTGCCAGTAGTATCACTAGCCGTGACGAGCAGTACTTC. Its translation: CASSITSRDEQYF.

The chain employs TRBV7-2 and TRBJ2-2; D is undetermined. The germline CDR1 and CDR2 sequences are SGHTA and FQGNSA. The length of the CDR3 is 13 residues. V lost 5 bases to trimming and J lost 6 bases, with 10 bases between them. This CDR3 reads CASSPPGAGELFF. CDR3 sequence (DNA): TGTGCCAGCAGCCCCCCTGGGGCCGGGGAGCTGTTTTTT.

This clonotype was picked up many times. The rearrangement uses TRBV5-5 and TRBJ2-7; 7 nucleotides align to TRBD2. V dropped 1 base and J dropped 2; count of bases not matched to a gene: 9. Germline V gene lookup returns CDR1 SGHKS and CDR2 YYEKEE (reference sequence). The CDR3 has 16 amino acids. The CDR3 region is CASSLLLATSTYEQYF. CDR3 nucleotide sequence: TGTGCCAGCAGCTTGTTACTAGCGACAAGTACCTACGAGCAGTACTTC.

In its sample, this clonotype was seen many times. The chain combines TRBV5-1 with TRBJ2-2; D is perhaps TRBD1 (5 bases). CDR1 and CDR2 from the germline V gene are SGHRS and YFSETQ. The CDR3 is made up of 15 amino acids. The V and J ends lost 1 base and 1 base respectively, with 8 bases between them. The CDR3 region has the DNA TGCGCCAGCAGCTTGAGAACAGGGAACACCGGGGAGCTGTTTTTT. Translation gives CASSLRTGNTGELFF.

The table lists this clonotype with many counts. The CDR3 sequence: CASSLEGSETQYF. CDR3 DNA: TGTGCCAGCAGCTTAGAAGGGAGTGAGACCCAGTACTTC. This chain links TRBV11-2 with TRBJ2-5; D possibly corresponds to TRBD2 (5 bases). The CDR3 spans 13 residues. From germline, CDR1 is SGHAT and CDR2 FQNNGV. V was shortened by 0 bases and J by 5 bases, with 7 bases between the two germline ends.

The chain has TRBV6-1 and TRBJ1-2; D remains ambiguous. Germline CDR1 reads MNHNS; CDR2 reads SASEGT. The CDR3 sequence is 19 residues long. V shed 0 bases and J shed 0 bases, with 20 bases lying between them. CDR3 nucleotide sequence: TGTGCCAGCAGTGAAGCGGTGTGGGAGTATTCCAGCGCTAACTATGGCTACACCTTC. It codes for CASSEAVWEYSSANYGYTF.

This clonotype has ten or more counts. This chain joins TRBV10-3 and TRBJ2-7; 8 positions agree with TRBD2. The germline V gene has CDR1 ENHRY and CDR2 SYGVKD. This CDR3 region has 12 residues. The ends lost 10 bases at V and 0 bases at J; junction bases unmatched: 2. In nucleotides, the CDR3 is TGTGCCACGGGGACTAGCTCCTACGAGCAGTACTTC. Translated: CATGTSSYEQYF.

The V gene is TRBV7-2, the J gene TRBJ2-1; D possibly corresponds to TRBD2 (6 bases). This CDR3 spans 12 amino acids. The germline CDR1 and CDR2 sequences are SGHTA and FQGNSA. The V end was cut by 5 bases, the J end by 12 bases, with 14 bases between. This chain's CDR3 is CASSDRGGWQFF. As DNA, the CDR3 is TGTGCCAGCAGCGACAGAGGAGGGTGGCAGTTCTTC. Variable domain in full (rest from reference TRBV7-2 and TRBJ2-1): GAGVSQSPSNKVTEKGKDVELRCDPISGHTALYWYRQSLGQGLEFLIYFQGNSAPDKSGLPSDRFSAERTGGSVSTLTIQRTQQEDSAVYLCASSDRGGWQFFGPGTRLTVL.

The rearrangement links TRBV6-2 or TRBV6-3 to TRBJ2-5; no clear D. Trimming pared 5 bases from V and 7 bases from J, leaving 11 bases between. CDR1 and CDR2 from the germline V gene are MNHEY and SVGEGT. The CDR3 covers 12 residues. Here the CDR3 reads CASSPTTGTQYF. The CDR3 bases are TGTGCCAGCAGTCCGACGACCGGGACCCAGTACTTC.

This clonotype was seen more than once but under ten times. This chain joins TRBV20-1 and TRBJ1-3, with D perhaps TRBD1 (5 bases). This CDR3 spans 16 amino acids. Between the trimmed V and J ends, which lost 0 bases and 4 bases, there was a span of 16 bases. Germline V lookup: CDR1 DFQATT, CDR2 SNEGSKA (reference sequence). CDR3 in amino acids: CSARDQSGMGGNTIYF. CDR3 coding DNA: TGCAGTGCTAGAGATCAGTCAGGGATGGGGGGAAACACCATATATTTT.

This clonotype has only a few counts. This rearrangement joins TRBV7-2 to TRBJ2-3; D is uncertain. CDR3 length: 15 amino acids. The germline V gene has CDR1 SGHTA and CDR2 FQGNSA. V gave up 0 bases and J gave up 2 bases, with 9 bases separating them. The DNA for the CDR3 is TGTGCCAGCAGCTTAGCGCGGATCATCACAGATACGCAGTATTTT. Translation gives CASSLARIITDTQYF.